These 11 T cell receptor beta chains came from one sample sequenced in a study of blood T cell repertoires in COVID-19. Here immunoSEQ multiplex PCR was the method, and the copy in TCRdb shows in-frame clones only, minus some. The sample lists 350,000 to 400,000 clones, approximately 87% occurring once. Specimen: PBMCs or T cells enriched from blood (not recorded which). Every receptor here comes from a woman aged 25 to 39 with acute COVID-19.

The chain has TRBV7-2 and TRBJ2-3; 10 nucleotides match TRBD2. This CDR3 contains 17 residues. The V gene's germline CDR1 is SGHTA and CDR2 FQGNSA. V lost 1 base to trimming and J lost 5 bases; unmatched junction nucleotides: 9. The CDR3 loop reads CASSLVTSGGAQDTQYF. Written as DNA, the CDR3 is TGTGCCAGCAGCTTAGTTACGAGCGGGGGGGCCCAAGATACGCAGTATTTT.

This clone has more than one count but fewer than ten. The V call is TRBV4-1, the J call TRBJ1-5, with 7 bases fitting TRBD1. V dropped 0 bases and J dropped 0; count of bases not matched to a gene: 8. The V gene's germline CDR1 is MGHRA and CDR2 YSYEKL. This CDR3 has 18 residues. The CDR3, as DNA: TGCGCCAGCAGCCAAGATAGTCCAGGGGGGAATAGCAATCAGCCCCAGCATTTT. Translation: CASSQDSPGGNSNQPQHF.

This chain connects TRBV10-3 to TRBJ2-7, with TRBD1 matching 10 bases. The CDR3 has 15 residues. Germline values: CDR1 ENHRY, CDR2 SYGVKD. The J segment lost 2 bases and the V segment lost 2 bases, leaving 3 bases of the junction unmatched. The CDR3 DNA reads TGTGCCATCAGTGAGGGGGACAGGGGCGCCTACGAGCAGTACTTC. Protein product: CAISEGDRGAYEQYF.

The gene calls are TRBV2 and TRBJ2-2; D is perhaps TRBD1 (6 bases). The V gene lost 7 bases and the J gene lost 6 bases, with 12 bases spanning the gap. CDR1 SNHLY and CDR2 FYNNEI come from the germline V gene. CDR3 length: 13 amino acids. CDR3 in DNA: TGTGCCAGCACTAGGGGGACCGCCGGGGAGCTGTTTTTT. This sequence encodes CASTRGTAGELFF.

The V gene is TRBV3-1 (or the pseudogene TRBV3-2), the J gene TRBJ1-2; no firm D call. With 5 bases removed from V and 5 bases from J, the gap between germline ends came to 21 bases. The germline gives CDR1 LGHDT, CDR2 YNNKEL (reference sequence). The CDR3 sequence is 16 residues long. Here the CDR3 DNA reads TGTGCCAGCAGCTTCCGTGCCGTTGCCGGGAGATATGGCTACACCTTC. Protein product: CASSFRAVAGRYGYTF.

The rearrangement uses TRBV28 and TRBJ2-7; D unresolved. Germline V CDR1 and CDR2: MDHEN, SYDVKM. V was cut by 3 bases and J by 4 bases, with 13 bases left in between. The CDR3 covers 14 residues. The CDR3 DNA is TGTGCCAGCAGTTTCCCCCCAACATCATACGAGCAGTACTTC. Translating it yields CASSFPPTSYEQYF.

This chain uses TRBV5-1 with TRBJ1-2; D is unresolved. V shed 4 bases and J shed 4 bases, with 11 bases lying between them. Looked up from germline, CDR1 is SGHRS and CDR2 is YFSETQ. The CDR3 extends over 13 amino acids. This CDR3 reads CASSPREGYGYTF. For the CDR3, the DNA is TGCGCCAGCAGCCCGCGGGAGGGCTATGGCTACACCTTC.

This chain uses TRBV2 with TRBJ2-7; 7 nucleotides agree with TRBD1. V lost 9 bases and J lost 1; bases outside the gene matches: 6. Germline V gene sequence: CDR1 SNHLY, CDR2 FYNNEI. This CDR3 comprises 13 residues. In DNA, the CDR3 is TGTGCCAGTTCCGGGACAGTTTCCTACGAGCAGTACTTC. Its translation is CASSGTVSYEQYF. Drawing the rest from reference TRBV2 and TRBJ2-7, the complete variable domain is EPEVTQTPSHQVTQMGQEVILRCVPISNHLYFYWYRQILGQKVEFLVSFYNNEISEKSEIFDDQFSVERPDGSNFTLKIRSTKLEDSAMYFCASSGTVSYEQYFGPGTRLTVT.

This sequence joins TRBV5-1 and TRBJ1-2, with 7 bases identical to TRBD1. This CDR3 is built from 13 residues. Germline CDR1 SGHRS, CDR2 YFSETQ. The V and J ends lost 4 bases and 6 bases, in that order; junction bases with no gene match: 6. The CDR3 reads CASSPDRVDGYTF. The CDR3 DNA follows: TGCGCCAGCAGCCCCGACAGGGTCGATGGCTACACCTTC. The complete variable domain, with remaining parts taken from reference TRBV5-1 and TRBJ1-2, reads KAGVTQTPRYLIKTRGQQVTLSCSPISGHRSVSWYQQTPGQGLQFLFEYFSETQRNKGNFPGRFSGRQFSNSRSEMNVSTLELGDSALYLCASSPDRVDGYTFGSGTRLTVV.

The V gene is TRBV5-3, the J gene TRBJ1-2, with a tentative D call TRBD1 (6 bases). TRBV5-3 falls under the ORF class, with uncertain function. CDR3 length: 16 residues. V was cut by 4 bases and J by 4 bases, with 20 bases left in between. CDR3 nucleotides: TGTGCCAGAAGCCTCCGGTGGGGGGGGCCGGGCTATGGCTACACCTTC. As protein: CARSLRWGGPGYGYTF.

The CDR3 bases are TGTGCCAGCAAACGGAGACAGGGGGCGAATGGCTATGGCTACACCTTC. Translated: CASKRRQGANGYGYTF. The chain has TRBV5-5 and TRBJ1-2; TRBD1 agrees at 10 bases. J gave up 4 bases and V 6 bases, and 12 bases lay outside the gene matches. The CDR3 runs to 16 residues. Looked up from germline, CDR1 is SGHKS and CDR2 is YYEKEE (reference sequence).